These T cell receptor beta chains were read from a single sample in a study of T cell changes during pregnancy in multiple sclerosis. The table came from immunoSEQ multiplex PCR; TCRdb's copy has only in-frame clones and leaves some out. The sample shows about 100,000 clones, over 75% of them seen only once. Sequenced here: peripheral blood, sampled in the second trimester of pregnancy. All receptors come from a female donor in good health, enrolled as a control in a pregnancy study. Each CDR3 is given with its conserved first and last residue. Each record gives: D gene, J gene, clone size, V gene, CDR3 protein, CDR3 DNA. A D gene is named only where the DNA matches it firmly. For some rows the clone size is stated as once, few or many, or as a class when expanded; others skip it.

>TRBD1|TRBJ2-7|once|TRBV7-2
CASSPRTGAYGEQYF
TGTGCCAGCAGCCCACGGACAGGGGCCTACGGGGAGCAGTACTTC
>NA|TRBJ1-2|NA|TRBV11-2
CASSKFQGWYGYTF
TGTGCCAGCAGCAAGTTCCAGGGGTGGTATGGCTACACCTTC
>NA|TRBJ2-6|NA|TRBV6-5
CASSYELAGANVLTF
TGTGCCAGCAGTTATGAACTGGCTGGGGCCAACGTCCTGACTTTC
>TRBD2|TRBJ2-5|NA|TRBV6-5
CASSYRGLAKETQYF
TGTGCCAGCAGTTACAGGGGACTAGCGAAAGAGACCCAGTACTTC
>NA|TRBJ2-7|NA|TRBV15
CATSRWTSSQPPYEQYF
TGTGCCACCAGCAGATGGACATCCTCTCAGCCCCCCTACGAGCAGTACTTC
>NA|TRBJ1-1|NA|TRBV5-1
CASSPRGGSNTEAFF
TGCGCCAGCAGCCCCCGCGGGGGTTCGAACACTGAAGCTTTCTTT
>NA|TRBJ2-7|once|TRBV27
CASSPRDKNYEQYF
TGTGCCAGCAGTCCCCGGGACAAGAACTACGAGCAGTACTTC
>TRBD1|TRBJ1-3|NA|TRBV29-1
CSVDLGTGGNTIYF
TGCAGCGTTGACTTGGGGACAGGGGGAAACACCATATATTTT
>NA|TRBJ1-6|NA|TRBV18
CASSFSDRPSPLHF
TGTGCCAGCTCCTTCAGCGACAGGCCCTCGCCCCTCCACTTT
>NA|TRBJ2-7|NA|TRBV19
CASSMGPSYEQYF
TGTGCCAGTAGTATGGGCCCCTCCTACGAGCAGTACTTC
>NA|TRBJ1-6|NA|TRBV19
CASSMGRASHNSPLHF
TGTGCCAGTAGTATGGGCAGGGCTTCCCATAATTCACCCCTCCACTTT
>NA|TRBJ2-3|once|TRBV9
CASSANRERRPRTDTQYF
TGTGCCAGCAGCGCCAACAGGGAGCGGAGGCCCCGTACAGATACGCAGTATTTT
>NA|TRBJ1-2|NA|TRBV7-2
CASSLGRADYGYTF
TGTGCCAGCAGCTTAGGCAGGGCGGACTATGGCTACACCTTC
>NA|TRBJ1-5|NA|TRBV7-8
CASSFSRGNQPQHF
TGTGCCAGCAGCTTCAGCAGGGGCAATCAGCCCCAGCATTTT
>NA|TRBJ2-3|NA|TRBV7-2
CASSLSPTDTQYF
TGTGCCAGCAGCTTGAGTCCCACAGATACGCAGTATTTT
>NA|TRBJ2-7|NA|TRBV28
CASSQPQPYEQYF
TGTGCCAGCAGTCAACCACAGCCCTACGAGCAGTACTTC
>NA|TRBJ2-7|NA|TRBV2
CASRPDSHEQYF
TGTGCCAGCAGGCCGGACAGCCACGAGCAGTACTTC
>TRBD1|TRBJ2-2|NA|TRBV27
CASSFWDRRSTGELFF
TGTGCCAGCAGTTTTTGGGACAGGCGGAGTACCGGGGAGCTGTTTTTT
>TRBD1|TRBJ1-6|NA|TRBV5-1
CASSSSPTGANSPLHF
TGCGCCAGCAGCTCCTCCCCGACAGGGGCGAATTCACCCCTCCACTTT
>TRBD2|TRBJ2-5|NA|TRBV18
CASSPQTSGGLGETQYF
TGTGCCAGCTCACCACAAACTAGCGGGGGTCTGGGAGAGACCCAGTACTTC
>TRBD1|TRBJ1-4|once|TRBV6-5
CASSPDRGNEKLFF
TGTGCCAGCAGTCCCGACAGGGGAAATGAAAAACTGTTTTTT
>TRBD2|TRBJ2-1|NA|TRBV5-1
CASSLASTSGLYNEQFF
TGCGCCAGCAGCCTAGCGTCGACTAGCGGGCTTTACAATGAGCAGTTCTTC
>TRBD1|TRBJ1-2|NA|TRBV18
CASSQGTGTGSYGYTF
TGTGCCAGCTCACAGGGGACCGGGACAGGGAGCTATGGCTACACCTTC
>TRBD2|TRBJ2-7|NA|TRBV9
CASSDGLATFYEQYF
TGTGCCAGCAGCGACGGACTAGCGACCTTCTACGAGCAGTACTTC
>NA|TRBJ1-1|NA|TRBV6-1
CASSVQVTEAFF
TGTGCCAGCAGTGTACAAGTTACTGAAGCTTTCTTT
>NA|TRBJ1-1|NA|TRBV27
CASSSLQGLFAEAFF
TGTGCCAGCAGTTCCCTACAGGGTCTGTTCGCTGAAGCTTTCTTT
>TRBD1|TRBJ1-1|NA|TRBV5-6
CASSWGQGPEAFF
TGTGCCAGCAGCTGGGGACAGGGGCCTGAAGCTTTCTTT
>TRBD1|TRBJ1-1|NA|TRBV7-2
CASSFSGGAMNTEAFF
TGTGCCAGCAGCTTCTCAGGGGGCGCGATGAACACTGAAGCTTTCTTT
>TRBD1|TRBJ2-6|NA|TRBV14
CASSQDTGTAFSGANVLTF
TGTGCCAGCAGCCAAGATACCGGGACAGCCTTCTCTGGGGCCAACGTCCTGACTTTC